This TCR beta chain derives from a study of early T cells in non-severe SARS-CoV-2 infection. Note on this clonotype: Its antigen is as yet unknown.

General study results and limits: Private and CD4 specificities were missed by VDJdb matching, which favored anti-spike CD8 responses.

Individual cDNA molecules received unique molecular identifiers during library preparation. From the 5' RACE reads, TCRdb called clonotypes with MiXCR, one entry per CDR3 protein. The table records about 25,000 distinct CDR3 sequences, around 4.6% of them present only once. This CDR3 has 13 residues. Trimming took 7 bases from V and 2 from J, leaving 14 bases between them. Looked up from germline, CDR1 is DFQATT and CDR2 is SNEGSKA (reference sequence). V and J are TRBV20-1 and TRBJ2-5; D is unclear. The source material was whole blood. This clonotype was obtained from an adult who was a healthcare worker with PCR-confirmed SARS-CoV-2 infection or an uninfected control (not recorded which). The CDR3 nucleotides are TGCAGTGGGACGATTGTGGGTCAAGAGACCCAGTACTTC. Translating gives CSGTIVGQETQYF.